The rows below give T cell receptor beta chains drawn from one sample of a study of blood T cell repertoires in COVID-19. TCRdb's table, derived via immunoSEQ multiplex PCR, lists solely in-frame clones and lacks some. The sample records approximately 54,000 clones, 90% to 95% being singletons. Sequences were obtained from peripheral blood. The receptors were sampled from a man aged 50 or older with acute or convalescent COVID-19. Each CDR3 is given with its conserved first and last residue. D genes are given only for firm matches. Not all rows give a size; the values are once, few, many and, for expanded clones, a class.

length	D	V	size	J	CDR3	DNA
17	-	TRBV4-1	-	TRBJ1-1	CASSQERLSSMNTEAFF	TGCGCCAGCAGCCAAGAGAGGTTGAGTAGCATGAACACTGAAGCTTTCTTT
15	-	TRBV5-8	once	TRBJ1-4	CASSQRTGRREKLFF	TGTGCCAGCAGCCAAAGAACAGGTCGGCGGGAAAAACTGTTTTTT
15	TRBD2	TRBV19	-	TRBJ2-1	CASSPGLADYNEQFF	TGTGCCAGTAGTCCAGGACTAGCGGACTACAATGAGCAGTTCTTC
11	-	TRBV29-1	once	TRBJ2-2	CSSLRGGELFF	TGCAGCTCTCTCAGGGGCGGGGAGCTGTTTTTT
16	TRBD2	TRBV11-3	-	TRBJ2-1	CASSYLLAGGPYEQFF	TGTGCCAGCAGCTACCTTCTAGCGGGAGGGCCCTATGAGCAGTTCTTC
16	-	TRBV12-5	once	TRBJ1-6	CASTDPLSNGNSPLHF	TGTGCTAGTACCGACCCACTTTCAAACGGGAATTCACCCCTCCACTTT
13	-	TRBV11-3	-	TRBJ2-5	CASSLREQETQYF	TGTGCCAGCAGCCTCCGGGAACAAGAGACCCAGTACTTC
14	-	TRBV5-5	-	TRBJ1-2	CASSSPTRNYGYTF	TGTGCCAGCAGCTCCCCGACACGCAACTATGGCTACACCTTC
15	-	TRBV5-5	-	TRBJ1-5	CASSPSGGSNQPQHF	TGTGCCAGCAGCCCATCGGGAGGTAGCAATCAGCCCCAGCATTTT
12	-	TRBV6-5	-	TRBJ1-2	CASQGGNYGYTF	TGTGCCAGCCAGGGTGGGAACTATGGCTACACCTTC
18	TRBD2	TRBV18	-	TRBJ2-1	CASSPTGLAGGSYNEQFF	TGTGCCAGCTCACCAACTGGACTAGCGGGAGGCTCCTACAATGAGCAGTTCTTC
15	-	TRBV2	-	TRBJ2-2	CASSERLAMTGELFF	TGTGCCAGCAGTGAACGGCTAGCGATGACCGGGGAGCTGTTTTTT
14	TRBD2	TRBV19	-	TRBJ2-5	CASGTSGSRETQYF	TGTGCCAGCGGGACTAGCGGGAGTCGAGAGACCCAGTACTTC
15	-	TRBV5-8	-	TRBJ1-2	CASSLGVGGIYGYTF	TGTGCCAGCAGCTTGGGCGTGGGGGGGATCTATGGCTACACCTTC
15	-	TRBV5-5	-	TRBJ1-2	CASSLSGRTNYGYTF	TGTGCCAGCAGCTTGAGCGGGAGAACTAACTATGGCTACACCTTC
20	TRBD2	TRBV19	-	TRBJ2-3	CASSIDLWASGKRGPDTQYF	TGTGCCAGTAGTATAGATCTATGGGCTAGCGGGAAACGAGGTCCAGATACGCAGTATTTT
11	-	TRBV21-1	-	TRBJ2-2	CASSKRRELFF	TGTGCCAGCAGCAAGCGTCGGGAGCTGTTTTTT
15	TRBD1	TRBV28	-	TRBJ2-1	CASSLSGQGTNEQFF	TGTGCCAGCAGTTTATCGGGACAGGGTACAAATGAGCAGTTCTTC
14	TRBD1	TRBV6-5	-	TRBJ1-5	CASSSDRGNQPQHF	TGTGCCAGCAGCTCGGACAGGGGCAATCAGCCCCAGCATTTT
15	-	TRBV5-5	once	TRBJ1-2	CASSFRQAFDYGYTF	TGTGCCAGCAGCTTTCGGCAGGCGTTCGACTATGGCTACACCTTC
15	-	TRBV7-9	-	TRBJ2-1	CASSLGRAYYNEQFF	TGTGCCAGCAGCTTAGGTCGAGCGTACTACAATGAGCAGTTCTTC
12	-	TRBV29-1	-	TRBJ1-6	CSVGTVGSPLHF	TGCAGCGTAGGTACGGTGGGCTCACCCCTCCACTTT
14	-	TRBV6-5	-	TRBJ1-3	CASSRTSSGNTIYF	TGTGCCAGCAGTAGGACAAGCTCTGGAAACACCATATATTTT
17	TRBD2	TRBV10-1	-	TRBJ2-1	CASSDLSGRARDNEQFF	TGCGCCAGCAGTGATTTGAGCGGGAGGGCCCGGGATAATGAGCAGTTCTTC
14	TRBD2	TRBV5-1	-	TRBJ2-5	CASSFTSGRETQYF	TGCGCCAGCAGCTTTACAAGCGGGAGGGAGACCCAGTACTTC
16	TRBD1	TRBV19	once	TRBJ2-5	CATTPTAARGPETQYF	TGTGCCACCACCCCCACTGCGGCGAGGGGGCCAGAGACCCAGTACTTC
17	TRBD2	TRBV5-1	-	TRBJ2-1	CASSTGLAGGPHNEQFF	TGCGCCAGCAGCACGGGACTAGCGGGAGGGCCACACAATGAGCAGTTCTTC
15	-	TRBV24-1	-	TRBJ2-1	CATSDTLLSYNEQFF	TGTGCCACCAGTGATACGCTACTCTCCTACAATGAGCAGTTCTTC
13	-	TRBV29-1	-	TRBJ2-1	CSPEGDLGNEQFF	TGCAGCCCTGAGGGGGACCTGGGCAATGAGCAGTTCTTC
16	TRBD2	TRBV4-1	-	TRBJ2-5	CASSQGSLAGQETQYF	TGCGCCAGCAGCCAGGGAAGCCTAGCGGGCCAAGAGACCCAGTACTTC
15	-	TRBV29-1	-	TRBJ1-2	CSVEDRSGKQYGYTF	TGCAGCGTTGAAGATCGGTCCGGGAAGCAGTATGGCTACACCTTC
15	TRBD1	TRBV9	-	TRBJ1-2	CASSLTGGAGYGYTF	TGTGCCAGCAGCCTAACAGGGGGCGCTGGCTATGGCTACACCTTC
19	-	TRBV3-1/TRBV3-2	-	TRBJ2-7	CASSQEKGVKTLKVHEQYF	TGTGCCAGCAGCCAAGAAAAGGGGGTAAAGACACTTAAGGTCCACGAGCAGTACTTC
14	-	TRBV4-3	-	TRBJ1-2	CASSQEDRNYGYTF	TGCGCCAGCAGCCAAGAGGACAGAAACTATGGCTACACCTTC
13	-	TRBV3-1/TRBV3-2	-	TRBJ1-1	CASSQGGNTEAFF	TGTGCCAGCAGCCAAGGAGGGAACACTGAAGCTTTCTTT
13	-	TRBV19	-	TRBJ2-1	CASSIFLYNEQFF	TGTGCCAGTAGTATCTTTCTATACAATGAGCAGTTCTTC
15	TRBD1	TRBV5-1	-	TRBJ1-1	CASSQNPGTGSEAFF	TGCGCCAGCAGCCAGAACCCAGGGACAGGGAGTGAAGCTTTCTTT
15	-	TRBV19	-	TRBJ2-7	CASSMGLSGTYEQYF	TGTGCCAGTAGTATGGGCCTATCGGGAACCTACGAGCAGTACTTC
12	-	TRBV12-3/TRBV12-4	-	TRBJ1-2	CASRRTIYGYTF	TGTGCCAGCAGAAGGACAATCTATGGCTACACCTTC
13	TRBD1	TRBV29-1	few	TRBJ1-2	CSVVSDRDYGYTF	TGCAGCGTTGTATCGGACAGGGACTATGGCTACACCTTC
14	-	TRBV18	-	TRBJ1-2	CASSPQTREEGYTF	TGTGCCAGCTCACCACAGACTCGGGAGGAAGGCTACACCTTC
16	TRBD1	TRBV5-1	-	TRBJ1-1	CASSWGQLGMNTEAFF	TGCGCCAGCAGCTGGGGACAGCTCGGGATGAACACTGAAGCTTTCTTT
17	-	TRBV7-2	-	TRBJ2-3	CASSPSFRGYSTDTQYF	TGTGCCAGCAGCCCGAGCTTCAGGGGTTATAGCACAGATACGCAGTATTTT
14	TRBD1	TRBV6-5	-	TRBJ2-3	CASSPWTGTDTQYF	TGTGCCAGCAGTCCCTGGACAGGGACAGATACGCAGTATTTT
15	TRBD1	TRBV18	-	TRBJ2-5	CASRTTGGVKETQYF	TGTGCCAGCCGGACGACAGGGGGTGTTAAAGAGACCCAGTACTTC
16	-	TRBV3-1/TRBV3-2	-	TRBJ1-4	CASSPGVQGFNEKLFF	TGTGCCAGCAGCCCCGGGGTACAGGGCTTTAATGAAAAACTGTTTTTT
14	-	TRBV18	-	TRBJ1-6	CASSPVQGESPLHF	TGTGCCAGCTCACCGGTACAGGGCGAGTCACCCCTCCACTTT
15	TRBD1	TRBV30	-	TRBJ1-1	CAWRLQGAGSTEAFF	TGTGCCTGGAGACTACAGGGGGCCGGGAGCACTGAAGCTTTCTTT
15	TRBD2	TRBV6-1	-	TRBJ2-7	CASSEGLAGGYEQYF	TGTGCCAGCAGTGAAGGACTAGCGGGAGGTTACGAGCAGTACTTC
14	-	TRBV18	-	TRBJ2-1	CASSPGGGRDEQFF	TGTGCCAGCTCACCAGGGGGAGGACGCGATGAGCAGTTCTTC
14	-	TRBV18	-	TRBJ1-2	CASSPPGREGGYTF	TGTGCCAGCTCACCCCCCGGACGGGAGGGTGGCTACACCTTC
11	TRBD1	TRBV24-1	-	TRBJ2-7	CIRDSLYEQYF	TGTATAAGGGACAGCCTCTACGAGCAGTACTTC
13	-	TRBV10-2	-	TRBJ2-7	CASSDLGGYEQYF	TGCGCCAGCAGTGATTTGGGAGGCTACGAGCAGTACTTC
13	TRBD2	TRBV9	-	TRBJ2-7	CASSHSGTTEQYF	TGTGCCAGCAGCCACTCCGGGACTACCGAGCAGTACTTC
16	-	TRBV2	few	TRBJ2-2	CASSGPVEVNTGELFF	TGTGCCAGCAGTGGCCCTGTGGAGGTGAACACCGGGGAGCTGTTTTTT
13	-	TRBV3-1/TRBV3-2	-	TRBJ2-5	CASSPSGVGTQYF	TGTGCCAGCAGCCCTTCGGGAGTCGGGACCCAGTACTTC
18	TRBD1	TRBV19	-	TRBJ2-6	CASSDRGQRTPGANVLTF	TGTGCCAGTAGCGATAGGGGACAGCGGACCCCTGGGGCCAACGTCCTGACTTTC
14	-	TRBV9	-	TRBJ1-5	CASSVGTGNQPQHF	TGTGCCAGCAGCGTAGGCACAGGCAATCAGCCCCAGCATTTT
14	-	TRBV5-6	-	TRBJ1-3	CASSSPIRKNTIYF	TGTGCCAGCAGCTCCCCTATAAGAAAAAACACCATATATTTT